This T cell receptor beta chain appears in the sequencing data of a study of PD-1 blockade in classical Hodgkin lymphoma. The data were produced by immunoSEQ multiplex PCR, yet TCRdb's version contains in-frame clones alone and is incomplete. The repertoire holds under 4,500 clones, with about 87% as singletons. CDR3 length equals 17 residues. CDR1 is SGHRS and CDR2 is YFSETQ in the germline V gene. Trimming cost V 4 bases and J 4 bases; bases outside gene matches: 13. Patients all relapsed after autologous stem cell transplantation, and there was variation in brentuximab vedotin exposure. Purification of CD4+ T cells from thawed PBMCs was achieved by magnetic negative selection.

The specimen comprised CD4+ T cells from blood, sampled at baseline. This chain connects TRBV5-1 to TRBJ2-1, with TRBD2 matching 8 bases. The clonotype was recovered from a human donor with classical Hodgkin lymphoma. CDR3 nucleotide sequence: TGCGCCAGCAGCCCGCGTCCCGCGGGGGGACTTTACAATGAGCAGTTCTTC. This sequence encodes CASSPRPAGGLYNEQFF.